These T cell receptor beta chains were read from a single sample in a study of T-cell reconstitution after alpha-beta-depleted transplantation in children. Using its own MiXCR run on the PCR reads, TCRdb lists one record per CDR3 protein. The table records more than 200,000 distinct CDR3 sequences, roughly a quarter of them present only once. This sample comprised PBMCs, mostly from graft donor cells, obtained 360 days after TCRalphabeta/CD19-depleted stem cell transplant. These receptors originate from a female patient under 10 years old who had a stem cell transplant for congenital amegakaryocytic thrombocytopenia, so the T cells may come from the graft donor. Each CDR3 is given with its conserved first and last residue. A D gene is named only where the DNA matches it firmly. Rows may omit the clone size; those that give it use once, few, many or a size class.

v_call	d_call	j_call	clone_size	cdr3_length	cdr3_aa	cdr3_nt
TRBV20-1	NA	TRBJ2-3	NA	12	CSASPSRDTQYF	TGCAGTGCTAGTCCTAGCCGAGATACGCAGTATTTT
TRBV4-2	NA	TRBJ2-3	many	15	CASSHSQVGTDTQYF	TGTGCCAGCAGCCACAGTCAGGTGGGAACAGATACGCAGTATTTT
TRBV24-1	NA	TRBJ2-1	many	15	CATSDPDASYNEQFF	TGTGCCACCAGTGACCCGGACGCGTCCTACAATGAGCAGTTCTTC
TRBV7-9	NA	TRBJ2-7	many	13	CASSLLGSYEQYF	TGTGCCAGCAGCTTACTAGGGTCCTACGAGCAGTACTTC
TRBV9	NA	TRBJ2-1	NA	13	CASSGMLYNEQFF	TGTGCCAGCAGCGGGATGTTGTACAATGAGCAGTTCTTC
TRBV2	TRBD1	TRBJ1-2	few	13	CARFTTGVNGYTF	TGTGCCAGGTTTACGACAGGGGTAAATGGCTACACCTTC
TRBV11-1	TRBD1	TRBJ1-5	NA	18	CASSLVGQGLYSNQPQHF	TGTGCCAGCAGCTTAGTAGGACAGGGGCTATATAGCAATCAGCCCCAGCATTTT
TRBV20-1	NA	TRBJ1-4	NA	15	CSARDFVRENEKLFF	TGCAGTGCTAGAGATTTTGTTCGGGAGAATGAAAAACTGTTTTTT
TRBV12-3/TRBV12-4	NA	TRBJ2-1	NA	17	CASSLASGILQLGEQFF	TGTGCCAGCAGTTTAGCGAGTGGGATCTTACAATTGGGTGAGCAGTTCTTC
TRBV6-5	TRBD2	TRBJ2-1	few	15	CASSYSSGRNNEQFF	TGTGCCAGCAGTTATTCTAGCGGGAGAAACAATGAGCAGTTCTTC
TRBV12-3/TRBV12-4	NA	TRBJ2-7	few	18	CASSLAVGIQGSSYEQYF	TGTGCCAGCAGTTTAGCGGTGGGAATCCAGGGAAGCTCCTACGAGCAGTACTTC
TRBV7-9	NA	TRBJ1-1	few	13	CASRWGSNTEAFF	TGTGCCAGCAGGTGGGGGTCGAACACTGAAGCTTTCTTT
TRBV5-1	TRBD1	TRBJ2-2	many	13	CASRRQGTGELFF	TGCGCCAGCAGACGACAGGGGACCGGGGAGCTGTTTTTT
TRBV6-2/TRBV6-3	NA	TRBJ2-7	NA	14	CASSYSQGGYEQYF	TGTGCCAGCAGTTACTCCCAGGGGGGTTACGAGCAGTACTTC
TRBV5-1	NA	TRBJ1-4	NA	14	CASSLDSRSEKLFF	TGCGCCAGCAGCTTGGACAGTAGGTCTGAAAAACTGTTTTTT
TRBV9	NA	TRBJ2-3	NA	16	CASSVGQGSLSDTQYF	TGTGCCAGCAGCGTAGGTCAGGGGAGTTTATCAGATACGCAGTATTTT
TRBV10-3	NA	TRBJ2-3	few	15	CAISERGISTDTQYF	TGTGCCATCAGCGAGCGCGGAATCAGCACAGATACGCAGTATTTT
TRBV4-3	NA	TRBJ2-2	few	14	CASSQELVTGELFF	TGCGCCAGCAGCCAAGAGTTAGTCACCGGGGAGCTGTTTTTT
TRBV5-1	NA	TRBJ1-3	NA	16	CASSPGGGSSRNTIYF	TGCGCCAGCAGCCCCGGCGGGGGTTCCTCGAGAAACACCATATATTTT
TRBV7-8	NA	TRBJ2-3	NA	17	CASSLDFGRPITDTQYF	TGTGCCAGCAGCTTAGATTTTGGCCGACCTATCACAGATACGCAGTATTTT
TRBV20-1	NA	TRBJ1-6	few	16	CSAPKDGSSYNSPLHF	TGCAGTGCTCCGAAGGACGGTAGCTCCTATAATTCACCCCTCCACTTT
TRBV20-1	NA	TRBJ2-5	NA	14	CSASGQGGWETQYF	TGCAGTGCTAGTGGGCAGGGTGGTTGGGAGACCCAGTACTTC
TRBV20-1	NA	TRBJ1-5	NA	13	CSARWTPNQPQHF	TGCAGTGCTAGGTGGACACCCAATCAGCCCCAGCATTTT
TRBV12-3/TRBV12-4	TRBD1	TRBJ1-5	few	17	CASSPSGQPKRNQPQHF	TGTGCCAGCAGTCCGTCGGGACAGCCCAAGCGGAATCAGCCCCAGCATTTT
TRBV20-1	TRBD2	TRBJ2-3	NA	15	CSESTGLAETDTQYF	TGCAGTGAGTCAACCGGACTAGCGGAGACAGATACGCAGTATTTT
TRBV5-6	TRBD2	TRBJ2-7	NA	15	CASTPISGRLYEQYF	TGTGCCAGCACTCCTATTAGCGGGAGATTATACGAGCAGTACTTC
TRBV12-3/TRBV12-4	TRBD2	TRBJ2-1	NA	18	CASSRTRTGTSVYNEQFF	TGTGCCAGCAGCAGGACCCGGACCGGGACTAGCGTTTACAATGAGCAGTTCTTC
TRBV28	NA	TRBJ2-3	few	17	CASSLSPDKAGADTQYF	TGTGCCAGCAGTTTATCCCCTGATAAGGCTGGTGCAGATACGCAGTATTTT
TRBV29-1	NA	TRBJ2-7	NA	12	CSVTGPRAEQYF	TGCAGCGTTACCGGGCCCAGGGCCGAGCAGTACTTC
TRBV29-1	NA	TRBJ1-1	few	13	CSVKLTANTEAFF	TGCAGCGTGAAGTTAACGGCGAACACTGAAGCTTTCTTT
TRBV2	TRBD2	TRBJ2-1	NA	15	CASSLTSGRYNEQFF	TGTGCCAGCAGCCTGACTAGCGGGAGATACAATGAGCAGTTCTTC
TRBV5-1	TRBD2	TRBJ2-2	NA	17	CASSLEAGGSNTGELFF	TGCGCCAGCAGCTTGGAGGCGGGGGGTTCGAACACCGGGGAGCTGTTTTTT
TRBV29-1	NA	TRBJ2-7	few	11	CSVLTVYEQYF	TGCAGCGTTTTGACAGTATACGAGCAGTACTTC
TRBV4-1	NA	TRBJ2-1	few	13	CASSQGPLGEQFF	TGCGCCAGCAGCCAAGGCCCATTGGGTGAGCAGTTCTTC
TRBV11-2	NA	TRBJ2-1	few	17	CASSLGVGSYSYNEQFF	TGTGCCAGCAGCTTAGGGGTAGGGAGTTACTCCTACAATGAGCAGTTCTTC
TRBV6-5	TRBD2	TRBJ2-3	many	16	CASSSGGVSAFDTQYF	TGTGCCAGCAGTTCGGGAGGGGTATCGGCCTTCGATACGCAGTATTTT
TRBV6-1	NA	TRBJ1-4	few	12	CASTAGWEKLFF	TGTGCCAGCACGGCGGGTTGGGAAAAACTGTTTTTT
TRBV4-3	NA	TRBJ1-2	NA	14	CASSQASGRLGYTF	TGCGCCAGCAGCCAAGCGTCTGGGAGGTTGGGCTACACCTTC
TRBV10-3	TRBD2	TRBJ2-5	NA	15	CAISALAGAGETQYF	TGTGCCATCAGCGCTCTAGCGGGAGCGGGGGAGACCCAGTACTTC
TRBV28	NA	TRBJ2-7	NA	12	CASSPTHYEQYF	TGTGCCAGCAGTCCAACCCATTACGAGCAGTACTTC
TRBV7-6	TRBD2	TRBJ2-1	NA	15	CASSYLLLAGNEQFF	TGTGCCAGCAGCTATTTACTACTAGCGGGCAATGAGCAGTTCTTC
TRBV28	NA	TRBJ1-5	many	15	CASTDNDNSNQPQHF	TGTGCCAGCACCGATAACGACAATAGCAATCAGCCCCAGCATTTT
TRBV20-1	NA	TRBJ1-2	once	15	CSARDREPQRDGYTF	TGCAGTGCTAGAGATCGGGAACCACAAAGAGACGGCTACACCTTC
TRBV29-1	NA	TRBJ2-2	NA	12	CSVGKNTVELFF	TGCAGCGTTGGGAAGAACACCGTGGAGCTGTTTTTT
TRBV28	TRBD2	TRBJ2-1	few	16	CASSFSGGRKANEQFF	TGTGCCAGCAGTTTTAGCGGGGGCCGTAAGGCGAATGAGCAGTTCTTC
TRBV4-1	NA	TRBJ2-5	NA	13	CASSQVLQETQYF	TGCGCCAGCAGCCAAGTTTTACAAGAGACCCAGTACTTC